The rows below give T cell receptor beta chains drawn from one sample of a study of OX40 agonist ivuxolimab in advanced cancers. Method: immunoSEQ multiplex PCR; TCRdb's copy keeps in-frame clones and lacks some. This table has tens of thousands of clones, around 94% appearing once. Sequences were derived from CD4+ or CD8+ T cells sorted from blood, sampled in a trial of the OX40 agonist ivuxolimab. All receptors come from an adult with an advanced solid tumor such as melanoma, head and neck, liver or kidney cancer. Each CDR3 is given with its conserved first and last residue. The D gene is left open where the match is weak. A clone size is listed for some rows: how often the clone was seen (once, few, many), or a class if it is expanded.

clone size,J gene,V gene,D gene,CDR3 DNA,CDR3 protein
.,TRBJ2-7,TRBV6-1,.,TGTGCCAGCAGTGATCAGGCCCTTCGCGCTTACGAGCAGTACTTC,CASSDQALRAYEQYF
.,TRBJ2-7,TRBV9,.,TGTGCCAGCAGCGCCGGGGCCACCTACGAGCAGTACTTC,CASSAGATYEQYF
.,TRBJ2-1,TRBV4-2,TRBD2,TGTGCCAGCAGCCAACCCGGGACTAGCGGGAGCTCCTACAATGAGCAGTTCTTC,CASSQPGTSGSSYNEQFF
.,TRBJ2-7,TRBV6-5,.,TGTGCCAGCAGTTACTCCCCAGACGAGCAGTACTTC,CASSYSPDEQYF
.,TRBJ1-2,TRBV27,TRBD1,TGTGCCAGCAGCTTAGACAGGGGGCTGGTCTATGGCTACACCTTC,CASSLDRGLVYGYTF
few,TRBJ2-1,TRBV6-5,.,TGTGCCAGCAGTTACGCCCAGCGGTACCTCGATGAGCAGTTCTTC,CASSYAQRYLDEQFF
.,TRBJ2-1,TRBV7-2,TRBD2,TGTGCCAGCAGCTTCGCGTGGGCCGGGGGGGATGAGCAGTTCTTC,CASSFAWAGGDEQFF
.,TRBJ1-2,TRBV7-9,.,TGTGCCAGCAGCTTCGTCGACGAGGACTACTATGGCTACACCTTC,CASSFVDEDYYGYTF
.,TRBJ1-5,TRBV15,TRBD1,TGTGCCACCAACTCCGGGACAGGGCCATGGGCCCAGCATTTT,CATNSGTGPWAQHF
.,TRBJ1-2,TRBV9,TRBD1,TGTGCCAGCAGCGGTACCGGGACAGGGCCCCATGGCCACACCTTC,CASSGTGTGPHGHTF
.,TRBJ1-1,TRBV19,.,TGTGCCAGTAGTCTATATTCAGGGTACACTGAAGCTTTCTTT,CASSLYSGYTEAFF
once,TRBJ2-7,TRBV4-2,TRBD2,TGTGCCAGCAGCCACGAGGCTAGCGGGAGTGGCGCCTACGAGCAGTACTTC,CASSHEASGSGAYEQYF
.,TRBJ1-5,TRBV19,TRBD1,TGTGCCAGTAGTAAAAGGGACAGTTATATCAATCAGCCCCAGCATTTT,CASSKRDSYINQPQHF
.,TRBJ2-2,TRBV13,.,TGTGCCAGCAGCTCCGCTGCCACCGGGGAGCTGTTTTTT,CASSSAATGELFF
.,TRBJ1-2,TRBV25-1,.,TGTGCCAGCAGTGAACTCGGCTATGGCTACACCTTC,CASSELGYGYTF
.,TRBJ1-1,TRBV6-5,.,TGTGCCAGCAGTTACTCCGGGGGAAACACTGAAGCTTTCTTT,CASSYSGGNTEAFF
.,TRBJ2-7,TRBV10-3,TRBD2,TGTGCCATCAGTGATGTGGGAGGGCTAGCGGGCCAACTCGACAGGGAGCAGTACTTC,CAISDVGGLAGQLDREQYF
.,TRBJ2-7,TRBV14,.,TGTGCCAGCAGCCCGGGTCCTCGGCAGTACTTC,CASSPGPRQYF
.,TRBJ2-1,TRBV15,TRBD2,TGTGCCACCAGCAGAGAGAAGCGGGAGATTGGGAATGAGCAGTTCTTC,CATSREKREIGNEQFF
.,TRBJ1-1,TRBV6-5,.,TGTGCCAGCAGTTACTCACTCCCGCCGGGGGCCGCTGAAGCTTTCTTT,CASSYSLPPGAAEAFF
.,TRBJ1-5,TRBV6-5,.,TGTGCCAGCAGTTACACGTCGGGGGCGCAGCCCCAGCATTTT,CASSYTSGAQPQHF
medium-sized,TRBJ2-3,TRBV9,.,TGTGCCAGCGGCCAAAGCACAGATACGCAGTATTTT,CASGQSTDTQYF